The 12 T cell receptor beta chains given below trace back to one sample, sequenced in a study of blood T cell repertoires in COVID-19 (dated by TCRdb to about 2020). To prepare the library, the immunoSEQ multiplex PCR assay was applied. TCRdb limited this immuneACCESS table to in-frame rearrangements with V and J called. A share of clones is missing; checked studies link under half to unresolved V genes, and the rest is unexplained. The sample includes around 310,000 clones, with 90% observed a single time. The ten largest clones capture more than 0.85% of the sample. Sample: peripheral blood. These receptors were taken from a woman aged 40 to 50 with COVID-19, enrolled during active disease.

The gene calls are TRBV11-2 and TRBJ2-7; perhaps TRBD1 as D (6 bases). This CDR3 is 15 amino acids long. Germline assignment: CDR1 SGHAT and CDR2 FQNNGV. Trimming pared 1 base from V and 6 bases from J, leaving 16 bases between. CDR3 nucleotides: TGTGCCAGCAGCTTAGTAGGCAGGGGTTCCCTCGAGCAGTACTTC. This sequence encodes CASSLVGRGSLEQYF. The full variable domain, its missing parts supplied by reference TRBV11-2 and TRBJ2-7, is EAGVAQSPRYKIIEKRQSVAFWCNPISGHATLYWYQQILGQGPKLLIQFQNNGVVDDSQLPKDRFSAERLKGVDSTLKIQPAKLEDSAVYLCASSLVGRGSLEQYFGPGTRLTVT.

Comment on this clone: The identical CDR3 is also encoded by other nucleotide sequences in the sample. CDR3 sequence reads: CASSLGQMNTEAFF. CDR3 DNA: TGTGCCAGCTCGCTAGGACAGATGAACACTGAAGCTTTCTTT. This sequence joins TRBV18 and TRBJ1-1, with D perhaps TRBD1 (6 bases). The germline gives CDR1 KGHSH, CDR2 LQKENI. The CDR3 has 14 residues. Between the trimmed V and J ends, which lost 6 bases and 0 bases, there was a span of 11 bases.

The J gene is TRBJ1-1, the V gene TRBV6-5; D gene uncertain. CDR3 length: 14 residues. CDR1 and CDR2 (germline): MNHEY, SVGAGI. With 6 bases removed from V and 7 bases from J, the gap between germline ends came to 18 bases. This chain's CDR3 is CASRKNLPGHEAFF. The CDR3 DNA follows: TGTGCCAGCAGGAAGAATCTCCCAGGCCATGAAGCTTTCTTT.

V and J are TRBV19 and TRBJ1-5, with D possibly being TRBD1 (5 bases). This CDR3 region has 11 residues. Germline V lookup: CDR1 LNHDA, CDR2 SQIVND (reference sequence). V lost 5 bases, J lost 6 bases, and 5 bases lay in between. The chain's CDR3 is CASSDSQPQHF. DNA for the CDR3: TGTGCCAGTAGTGACAGTCAGCCCCAGCATTTT.

The chain joins TRBV5-1 to TRBJ2-3; 8 bases are shared with TRBD2. With V trimmed by 0 bases and J by 3 bases, 9 bases remained unmatched. The germline gives CDR1 SGHRS, CDR2 YFSETQ. CDR3 length: 17 residues. CDR3 region: CASSLAASGSGTDTQYF. Here the CDR3 DNA reads TGCGCCAGCAGCTTGGCCGCCAGCGGGAGTGGAACAGATACGCAGTATTTT.

DNA for the CDR3: TGTGCCAGCAGTGAACATGTAGGAGGGGGCAAAGATACGCAGTATTTT. This encodes CASSEHVGGGKDTQYF. The chain joins TRBV6-1 to TRBJ2-3, with TRBD1 as a possible D gene (7 bases). The CDR3 consists of 16 residues. Germline lookup yields CDR1 MNHNS and CDR2 SASEGT. The V gene lost 2 bases and the J gene lost 5 bases, with 17 bases spanning the gap.

The J gene is TRBJ1-1, the V gene TRBV6-1; perhaps TRBD1 as D (6 bases). Trimming removed 0 bases from V and 0 bases from J, with 8 bases in between. This CDR3 spans 15 amino acids. Germline lookup yields CDR1 MNHNS and CDR2 SASEGT. CDR3 nucleotide sequence: TGTGCCAGCAGTGAAGCGGCAGGGGTGAACACTGAAGCTTTCTTT. Protein: CASSEAAGVNTEAFF.

V and J are TRBV30 and TRBJ1-5; TRBD1 matches at 10 bases. The CDR3 covers 13 residues. Looked up from germline, CDR1 is GTSNPN and CDR2 is SVGIG (reference sequence). Unmatched junction bases numbered 4, after V lost 5 bases and J lost 6 bases. The CDR3 DNA is TGTGCCTGGGGGGGACAGGGGATTCAGCCCCAGCATTTT. This translates into CAWGGQGIQPQHF.

This chain joins TRBV5-4 and TRBJ2-2; 7 nucleotides match TRBD2. Germline V gives CDR1 SGHNT, CDR2 YYREEE (reference sequence). V shed 4 bases, J shed 6 bases, and the junction held 12 bases outside the gene matches. The CDR3 spans 16 residues. The CDR3 protein is CASSPAGASGPGELFF. The CDR3 DNA is TGTGCCAGCAGCCCCGCTGGGGCTAGCGGCCCCGGGGAGCTGTTTTTT.

This clone was counted only a few times. The rearrangement uses TRBV6-6 and TRBJ1-5; no definite D call. Per the germline V gene, CDR1 is MNHNY and CDR2 is SVGAGI (reference sequence). There are 13 residues in the CDR3. Trimming stripped 2 bases from V and 4 bases from J, with 6 bases between. The CDR3 nucleotides are TGTGCCAGCAGTTACGGGCCTAATCAGCCCCAGCATTTT. As protein: CASSYGPNQPQHF.

The chain carries TRBV19 and TRBJ1-1; D unresolved. Germline CDR1 and CDR2: LNHDA and SQIVND (reference sequence). Trimming removed 4 bases at V and 6 bases at J, with 9 bases between. The CDR3 loop spans 12 amino acids. The chain's CDR3 is CASSTPQAEAFF. The CDR3 DNA reads TGTGCCAGTAGTACTCCTCAGGCTGAAGCTTTCTTT.

On this clone itself: Given a much more abundant clone one base away, this may be a read error. This rearrangement joins TRBV28 to TRBJ2-2; TRBD2 matches at 8 bases. The CDR3 has 16 residues. CDR1 MDHEN and CDR2 SYDVKM come from the germline V gene. The DNA of the CDR3 is TGTGCCAGCACCCCACTAGCGGAGCCGAACACCGGGAAGCTGTTTTTT. Encoded protein: CASTPLAEPNTGKLFF.